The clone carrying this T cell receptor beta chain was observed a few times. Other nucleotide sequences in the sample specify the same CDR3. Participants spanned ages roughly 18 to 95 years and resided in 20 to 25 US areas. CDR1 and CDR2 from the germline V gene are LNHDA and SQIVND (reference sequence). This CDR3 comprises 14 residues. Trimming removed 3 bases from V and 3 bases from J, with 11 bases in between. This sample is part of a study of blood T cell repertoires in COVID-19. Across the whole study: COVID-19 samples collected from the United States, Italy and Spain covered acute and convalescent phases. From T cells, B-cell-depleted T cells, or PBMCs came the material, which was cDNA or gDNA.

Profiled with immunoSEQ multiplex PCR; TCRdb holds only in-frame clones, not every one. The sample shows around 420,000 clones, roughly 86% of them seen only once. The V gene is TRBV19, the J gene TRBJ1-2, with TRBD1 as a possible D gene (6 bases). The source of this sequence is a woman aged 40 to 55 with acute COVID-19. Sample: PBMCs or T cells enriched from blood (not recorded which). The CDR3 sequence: CASSISRGDYGYTF. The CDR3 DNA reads TGTGCCAGTAGTATCAGCAGGGGAGACTATGGCTACACCTTC.